The 18 T cell receptor beta chains given below trace back to one sample, sequenced in a study of T cells in Graves' hyperthyroidism and ophthalmopathy. Amplification of TCR beta CDR3 regions used RNA as the template. With the HTBI primer set, the TCR CDR3 went through a first round of RT-PCR. From the multiplex PCR reads, TCRdb called clonotypes with MiXCR, one entry per CDR3 protein. The table includes hundreds of thousands of distinct CDR3 sequences, less than 15% detected once. The sequencing sample was made of blood. Every receptor here comes from a woman younger than 35 with Graves' hyperthyroidism.

This clonotype was detected a few times. The CDR3 region has the DNA TGTGCCAGTAGTCCCCAGGGACGCTCACTAGCGGGAGGGAACACCGGGGAGCTGTTTTTT. It is translated as CASSPQGRSLAGGNTGELFF. The chain recombines TRBV19 with TRBJ2-2; 12 bases are shared with TRBD2. The CDR3 contains 20 residues. Germline V lookup: CDR1 LNHDA, CDR2 SQIVND (reference sequence). V was pared by 5 bases and J by 1 base, with 14 bases of the junction left unmatched.

This clonotype turned up a few times. The rearrangement uses TRBV6-6 and TRBJ2-3; no firm D call. The CDR3 runs 14 residues. The germline V gene encodes CDR1 MNHNY and CDR2 SVGAGI (reference sequence). Trimming pared 0 bases from V and 0 bases from J, leaving 4 bases between. CDR3 amino acids: CASSYSTSTDTQYF. In DNA form, the CDR3 reads TGTGCCAGCAGTTACTCGACCAGCACAGATACGCAGTATTTT.

The table lists this clonotype with many counts. V is TRBV20-1 and J is TRBJ1-1, with D uncertain. V lost 6 bases and J 1 base, leaving 15 bases between the germline ends. Germline values: CDR1 DFQATT, CDR2 SNEGSKA (reference sequence). The CDR3 contains 14 residues. This CDR3 is CSAPDLLGNTEAFF. The CDR3, as DNA: TGCAGTGCCCCCGACCTCTTAGGGAACACTGAAGCTTTCTTT.

This clonotype occurred many times. The chain recombines TRBV7-9 with TRBJ2-3, with D possibly being TRBD1 (5 bases). V lost 5 bases to trimming and J lost 2 bases, with 20 bases between them. The CDR3 runs 17 residues. Germline CDR1 reads SEHNR; CDR2 reads FQNEAQ (reference sequence). In nucleotides, the CDR3 is TGTGCCAGCAGCCATACAAATTTTAGGGGATCCACAGATACGCAGTATTTT. Translated, it gives CASSHTNFRGSTDTQYF.

With regard to this clonotype: A junction end diverges from the germline sequence, so it may reflect a read error. V and J are TRBV5-5 and TRBJ2-1; 14 positions agree with TRBD2. CDR1 and CDR2 from the germline V gene are SGHKS and YYEKEE (reference sequence). This CDR3 has 16 residues. As DNA, the CDR3 is TGCGCCAGCAGCCGGGGACTAGCGGGAGTTTACAATGAGCAGTTCTTC. The encoded protein is CASSRGLAGVYNEQFF.

This clonotype has a count of ten or more. V and J are TRBV20-1 and TRBJ2-1, with 10 bases that match TRBD2. Germline CDR1 reads DFQATT; CDR2 reads SNEGSKA (reference sequence). The CDR3 extends over 19 amino acids. J lost 6 bases, V lost 0 bases, and 17 bases had no gene match. The CDR3 nucleotides are TGCAGTGCTAGAGATCGAAGCGGGAGGGCCGTGGTTCGGCCCAATGAGCAGTTCTTC. Its translation is CSARDRSGRAVVRPNEQFF.

Many counts were recorded for this clonotype. This chain links TRBV27 with TRBJ1-5, with D perhaps matching TRBD1 (6 bases). V shed 5 bases and J shed 0 bases, with 11 bases lying between them. This CDR3 has 15 amino acids. CDR1 is MNHEY and CDR2 is SMNVEV in the germline V gene (reference sequence). CDR3 protein: CASSSRGYSNQPQHF. CDR3 nucleotide sequence: TGTGCCAGCAGTAGCAGGGGTTATAGCAATCAGCCCCAGCATTTT.

This clonotype was seen more than once but under ten times. The rearrangement joins TRBV19 to TRBJ1-2; weak D call: TRBD1 (5 bases). Germline V lookup: CDR1 LNHDA, CDR2 SQIVND (reference sequence). The ends were cut back, 9 bases at V and 3 bases at J, with 17 bases in the middle. This CDR3 contains 14 residues. Here the CDR3 reads CASQRDDRYYGYTF. The CDR3 DNA follows: TGTGCCAGCCAGAGAGACGACAGATACTATGGCTACACCTTC.

This clonotype was detected many times. This chain joins TRBV2 and TRBJ2-5; the D gene is possibly TRBD2 (6 bases). This CDR3 spans 13 amino acids. The ends were cut back, 7 bases at V and 5 bases at J, with 14 bases in the middle. Per the germline V gene, CDR1 is SNHLY and CDR2 is FYNNEI. CDR3 in amino acids: CASTDPGLETQYF. In nucleotides, the CDR3 is TGTGCCAGCACCGACCCGGGACTCGAGACCCAGTACTTC. The variable domain in full, with the rest retrieved from reference TRBV2 and TRBJ2-5, is EPEVTQTPSHQVTQMGQEVILRCVPISNHLYFYWYRQILGQKVEFLVSFYNNEISEKSEIFDDQFSVERPDGSNFTLKIRSTKLEDSAMYFCASTDPGLETQYFGPGTRLLVL.

This clonotype has ten or more counts. V gene TRBV7-9 combines with J gene TRBJ2-1; weak D call: TRBD2 (5 bases). The CDR3 runs to 16 residues. Germline V gene sequence: CDR1 SEHNR, CDR2 FQNEAQ (reference sequence). V shed 6 bases and J shed 0 bases, with 15 bases lying between them. The CDR3 region has the DNA TGTGCCAGCAGTCCGAGACTGGGGAGCTCCTACAATGAGCAGTTCTTC. It specifies CASSPRLGSSYNEQFF.

This chain connects TRBV6-4 to TRBJ2-7; the match to TRBD2 covers 10 bases. The CDR3 consists of 14 residues. Germline V CDR1 and CDR2: MRHNA, SNTAGT. V dropped 8 bases and J dropped 4; count of bases not matched to a gene: 8. CDR3: CASGRAGGPYEQYF. The CDR3, as DNA: TGTGCCAGCGGAAGAGCGGGAGGGCCATACGAGCAGTACTTC.

This clonotype came up a few times. The chain couples TRBV7-2 to TRBJ1-5, with TRBD1 as a possible D gene (5 bases). The length of the CDR3 is 14 residues. Trimming cost V 0 bases and J 11 bases, with 14 bases left between them. The germline gives CDR1 SGHTA, CDR2 FQGNSA. CDR3 DNA sequence: TGTGCCAGCAGCTTAGCGGGGGTAGACCAGGCCCAGCATTTT. Its translation is CASSLAGVDQAQHF.

The rearrangement links TRBV7-3 to TRBJ1-6, with D perhaps TRBD1 (5 bases). Germline V gives CDR1 SGHTA, CDR2 FQGTGA. This CDR3 comprises 15 residues. V gave up 0 bases and J gave up 6 bases, with 9 bases separating them. The CDR3 reads CASSLTGPSNSPLHF. The DNA for the CDR3 is TGTGCCAGCAGCTTAACGGGACCCTCTAATTCACCCCTCCACTTT.

This clonotype has more than one count but fewer than ten. This chain joins TRBV24-1 and TRBJ2-7, with 7 bases that match TRBD2. The CDR3 consists of 16 residues. Germline CDR1 reads KGHDR; CDR2 reads SFDVKD. Trimming cost V 4 bases and J 3 bases; bases outside gene matches: 11. The CDR3 loop is CATSDPNSGHLYEQYF. CDR3 DNA sequence: TGTGCCACCAGTGACCCGAATAGCGGGCACCTCTACGAGCAGTACTTC.

This clonotype was observed a handful of times. CDR3 DNA sequence: TGTGCCAGCAGTAAAGAACCTTTCACCGGGGAGCTGTTTTTT. Its translation is CASSKEPFTGELFF. This chain joins TRBV2 and TRBJ2-2; D unresolved. Germline V CDR1 and CDR2: SNHLY, FYNNEI. This CDR3 is 14 amino acids long. V was pared by 5 bases and J by 4 bases, with 11 bases between. Variable domain in full (rest from reference TRBV2 and TRBJ2-2): EPEVTQTPSHQVTQMGQEVILRCVPISNHLYFYWYRQILGQKVEFLVSFYNNEISEKSEIFDDQFSVERPDGSNFTLKIRSTKLEDSAMYFCASSKEPFTGELFFGEGSRLTVL.

J is TRBJ2-7 and V is TRBV11-2, with 13 bases identical to TRBD2. Germline assignment: CDR1 SGHAT and CDR2 FQNNGV. CDR3 size: 15 residues. V was pared by 6 bases and J by 3 bases, with 5 bases of the junction left unmatched. The CDR3 DNA follows: TGTGCCAGCAGGCCGGGGACTAGCGGGATCTACGAGCAGTACTTC. Translating gives CASRPGTSGIYEQYF.

This clonotype was recorded many times. V gene TRBV20-1 combines with J gene TRBJ2-1; the match to TRBD2 covers 10 bases. This CDR3 has 15 residues. J lost 6 bases, V lost 0 bases, and 5 bases had no gene match. Germline CDR1 reads DFQATT; CDR2 reads SNEGSKA (reference sequence). The CDR3 DNA reads TGCAGTGCTAGAGAATGGGGACTAGCGAGCAATGAGCAGTTCTTC. This sequence encodes CSAREWGLASNEQFF.

The chain carries TRBV14 and TRBJ2-1; D remains ambiguous. V was shortened by 3 bases and J by 9 bases, with 12 bases between the two germline ends. Per the germline V gene, CDR1 is SGHDN and CDR2 is FVKESK. The CDR3 is made up of 13 amino acids. CDR3 bases: TGTGCCAGCAGCCATGGTCTCTCCAGTGAGCAGTTCTTC. Encoded protein: CASSHGLSSEQFF. The full variable domain, rest sourced from reference TRBV14 and TRBJ2-1, is EAGVTQFPSHSVIEKGQTVTLRCDPISGHDNLYWYRRVMGKEIKFLLHFVKESKQDESGMPNNRFLAERTGGTYSTLKVQPAELEDSGVYFCASSHGLSSEQFFGPGTRLTVL.